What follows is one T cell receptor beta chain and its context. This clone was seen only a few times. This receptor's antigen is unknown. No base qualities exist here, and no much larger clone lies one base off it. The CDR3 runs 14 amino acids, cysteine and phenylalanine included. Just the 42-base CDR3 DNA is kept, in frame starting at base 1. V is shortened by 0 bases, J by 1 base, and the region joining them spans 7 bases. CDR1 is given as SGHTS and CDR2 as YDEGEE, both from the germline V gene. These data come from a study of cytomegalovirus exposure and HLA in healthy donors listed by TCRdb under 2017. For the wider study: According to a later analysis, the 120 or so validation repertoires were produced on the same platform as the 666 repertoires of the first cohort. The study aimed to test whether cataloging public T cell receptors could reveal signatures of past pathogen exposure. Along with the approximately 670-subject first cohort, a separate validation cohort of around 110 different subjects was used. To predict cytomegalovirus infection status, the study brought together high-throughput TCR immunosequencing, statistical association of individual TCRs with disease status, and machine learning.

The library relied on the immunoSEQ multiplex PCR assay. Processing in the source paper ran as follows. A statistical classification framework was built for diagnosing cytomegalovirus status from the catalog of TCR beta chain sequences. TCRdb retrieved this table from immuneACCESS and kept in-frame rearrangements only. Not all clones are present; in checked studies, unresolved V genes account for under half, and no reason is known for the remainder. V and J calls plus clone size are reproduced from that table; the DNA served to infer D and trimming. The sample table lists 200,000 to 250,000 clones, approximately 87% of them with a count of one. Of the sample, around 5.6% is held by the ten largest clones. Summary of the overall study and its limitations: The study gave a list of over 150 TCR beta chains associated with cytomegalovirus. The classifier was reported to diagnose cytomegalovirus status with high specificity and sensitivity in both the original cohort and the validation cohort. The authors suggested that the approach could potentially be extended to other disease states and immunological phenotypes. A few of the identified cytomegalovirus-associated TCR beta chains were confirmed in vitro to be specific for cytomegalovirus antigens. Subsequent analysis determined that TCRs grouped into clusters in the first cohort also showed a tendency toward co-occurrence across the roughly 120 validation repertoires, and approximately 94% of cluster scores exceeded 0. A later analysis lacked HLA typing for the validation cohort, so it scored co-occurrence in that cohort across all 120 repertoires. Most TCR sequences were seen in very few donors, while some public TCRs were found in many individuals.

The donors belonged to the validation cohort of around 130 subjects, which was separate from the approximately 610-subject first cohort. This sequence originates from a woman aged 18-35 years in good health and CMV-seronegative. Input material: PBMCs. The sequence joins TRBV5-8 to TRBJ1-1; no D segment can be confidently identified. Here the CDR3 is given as CASSLDRGNTEAFF. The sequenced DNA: TGTGCCAGCAGCTTGGATCGGGGGAACACTGAAGCTTTCTTT.